Presented here are 23 T cell receptor beta chains from one specimen sequenced in a study of cytomegalovirus exposure and HLA in healthy donors (dated by TCRdb to about 2017). Library generation was performed with the immunoSEQ multiplex PCR assay. Drawn from immuneACCESS, this table holds only the in-frame rearrangements with V and J called that TCRdb kept. Clones are partly lost; checked studies trace under half to an unresolved V gene and leave the rest unexplained. The sample table contains around 150,000 clones; only one count was recorded for roughly four fifths of them. Just under 30% of the sample rests with the top ten. Sequencing input: PBMCs. The receptors derive from a man aged 30 to 39 in good health and CMV-seropositive.

The CDR3 region is CASLLGQGSSGYTF. In DNA form, the CDR3 reads TGTGCCAGTCTTTTAGGGCAGGGCAGCTCAGGCTACACCTTC. The J gene is TRBJ1-2, the V gene TRBV6-4, with D maybe TRBD1 (5 bases). This CDR3 comprises 14 residues. V lost 9 bases, J lost 8 bases, and 22 bases lay in between. Germline V lookup: CDR1 MRHNA, CDR2 SNTAGT.

Only a few counts were recorded for this clone. The chain carries TRBV11-2 and TRBJ2-3; 8 bases map to TRBD1. V was pared by 4 bases and J by 1 base, with 4 bases of the junction left unmatched. Per germline, CDR1 SGHAT and CDR2 FQNNGV. The CDR3 is 15 residues long. The CDR3 here is CASSSRGLGTDTQYF. The CDR3 DNA reads TGTGCCAGCAGCTCCAGGGGGCTAGGCACAGATACGCAGTATTTT. The entire variable domain, with the rest obtained from reference TRBV11-2 and TRBJ2-3, is as follows: EAGVAQSPRYKIIEKRQSVAFWCNPISGHATLYWYQQILGQGPKLLIQFQNNGVVDDSQLPKDRFSAERLKGVDSTLKIQPAKLEDSAVYLCASSSRGLGTDTQYFGPGTRLTVL.

The rearrangement joins TRBV9 to TRBJ1-6; D is unresolved. Germline loops: CDR1 SGDLS, CDR2 YYNGEE. The CDR3 loop spans 14 amino acids. V lost 1 base and J lost 6, with 8 bases in between. CDR3 in DNA: TGTGCCAGCAGCGTAACCAGATTTAATTCACCCCTCCACTTT. Residues: CASSVTRFNSPLHF. Supplemented by reference TRBV9 and TRBJ1-6, the full variable domain reads DSGVTQTPKHLITATGQRVTLRCSPRSGDLSVYWYQQSLDQGLQFLIQYYNGEERAKGNILERFSAQQFPDLHSELNLSSLELGDSALYFCASSVTRFNSPLHFGNGTRLTVT.

The J gene is TRBJ1-2, the V gene TRBV7-9; D may be TRBD1 (6 bases). V lost 4 bases, J lost 2 bases, and 14 bases lay in between. This CDR3 is built from 15 residues. Germline CDR1 and CDR2: SEHNR and FQNEAQ (reference sequence). CDR3 protein: CASSSAPGQNYGYTF. As DNA, the CDR3 is TGTGCCAGCAGCTCCGCCCCCGGACAGAACTATGGCTACACCTTC.

The gene calls are TRBV7-2 and TRBJ2-5; 7 bases fit TRBD2. Trimming cost V 1 base and J 4 bases; bases outside gene matches: 3. The germline gives CDR1 SGHTA, CDR2 FQGNSA. The length of the CDR3 is 14 residues. The CDR3 region is CASSLGVAGETQYF. The CDR3 DNA is TGTGCCAGCAGCTTAGGGGTAGCGGGAGAGACCCAGTACTTC.

The rearrangement joins TRBV4-3 to TRBJ2-7; 8 bases line up with TRBD1. Germline loops: CDR1 LGHNA, CDR2 YSLEER. The CDR3 covers 15 residues. The V segment lost 5 bases and the J segment 3 bases; nucleotides outside the gene matches: 9. In DNA form, the CDR3 reads TGCGCCAGCAGCTGGGGACAGGCGGGGATCTACGAGCAGTACTTC. This sequence encodes CASSWGQAGIYEQYF.

This clone was found a few times. The rearrangement links TRBV6-5 to TRBJ1-2; 9 nucleotides align to TRBD1. CDR1 is MNHEY, CDR2 SVGAGI, per germline. V lost 5 bases to trimming and J lost 7 bases; unmatched junction nucleotides: 8. This CDR3 contains 14 residues. Here the CDR3 reads CASSDRGLVSGYTF. In DNA, the CDR3 is TGTGCCAGCAGTGACAGGGGGTTGGTCTCTGGCTACACCTTC.

For the CDR3, the DNA is TGTGCCAGCAGTTACTCCGGGACTAGCGTCACCTACGAGCAGTACTTC. It specifies CASSYSGTSVTYEQYF. This chain uses TRBV6-6 with TRBJ2-7; 10 bases map to TRBD2. The ends lost 0 bases at V and 2 bases at J; junction bases unmatched: 4. Germline CDR1 is MNHNY and CDR2 is SVGAGI (reference sequence). This CDR3 comprises 16 residues.

The gene calls are TRBV11-2 and TRBJ1-2, with 9 bases aligning to TRBD1. The germline V gene encodes CDR1 SGHAT and CDR2 FQNNGV. CDR3 size: 17 residues. The ends lost 1 base at V and 4 bases at J; junction bases unmatched: 10. The CDR3 reads CASSLAQRGTGSYGYTF. The CDR3 DNA sequence: TGTGCCAGCAGCTTAGCTCAACGGGGGACAGGGAGCTATGGCTACACCTTC.

The V and J genes are TRBV19 and TRBJ2-7; 9 nucleotides match TRBD1. This CDR3 contains 14 residues. Germline V gene lookup returns CDR1 LNHDA and CDR2 SQIVND (reference sequence). The V gene end was trimmed by 6 bases and the J gene end by 5 bases; junction bases not matched to a gene: 8. As DNA, the CDR3 is TGTGCCAGTAGCCATGACGGGACAGGGAACGAGCAGTACTTC. This codes for CASSHDGTGNEQYF.

This clone showed up just once. The genes are TRBV5-1 and TRBJ1-6; 7 positions match TRBD1. This CDR3 contains 16 residues. J lost 0 bases, V lost 4 bases, and 4 bases had no gene match. Looked up from germline, CDR1 is SGHRS and CDR2 is YFSETQ. In nucleotides, the CDR3 is TGCGCCAGCAGCGAGACAGGGAGCTCCTATAATTCACCCCTCCACTTT. This sequence encodes CASSETGSSYNSPLHF.

V gene TRBV6-1 combines with J gene TRBJ2-1; 7 nucleotides match TRBD1. This CDR3 spans 15 amino acids. V lost 1 base and J lost 2; bases outside the gene matches: 2. Germline lookup yields CDR1 MNHNS and CDR2 SASEGT. The CDR3 DNA reads as TGTGCCAGCAGTGAAGTAACAGGGGCCTACAATGAGCAGTTCTTC. Translated: CASSEVTGAYNEQFF.

The chain uses TRBV7-2 and TRBJ1-1; D remains ambiguous. V shed 5 bases and J shed 0 bases, with 13 bases lying between them. The CDR3 sequence is 15 residues long. CDR1 and CDR2 (germline): SGHTA, FQGNSA. In DNA form, the CDR3 reads TGTGCCAGCAGCCTACTAGGAATCATGAACACTGAAGCTTTCTTT. This encodes CASSLLGIMNTEAFF. Drawing the rest from reference TRBV7-2 and TRBJ1-1, the complete variable domain is GAGVSQSPSNKVTEKGKDVELRCDPISGHTALYWYRQSLGQGLEFLIYFQGNSAPDKSGLPSDRFSAERTGGSVSTLTIQRTQQEDSAVYLCASSLLGIMNTEAFFGQGTRLTVV.

V is TRBV6-6 and J is TRBJ1-1, with 10 nucleotides matching TRBD1. The length of the CDR3 is 16 residues. The V gene's germline CDR1 is MNHNY and CDR2 SVGAGI (reference sequence). Germline trimming cut 0 bases from V and 6 bases from J; bases unmatched to any gene: 7. In DNA form, the CDR3 reads TGTGCCAGCAGTTACTCGTTCCGGACAGGGGGAGCTGAAGCTTTCTTT. As protein: CASSYSFRTGGAEAFF.

J is TRBJ2-7 and V is TRBV7-8, with TRBD1 identical over 10 bases. With V trimmed by 6 bases and J by 2 bases, 7 bases remained unmatched. Germline lookup yields CDR1 SGHVS and CDR2 FQNEAQ. CDR3 size: 15 residues. The CDR3 sequence: CASRPPGQGTYEQYF. CDR3 nucleotides: TGTGCCAGCAGACCACCGGGACAGGGGACCTACGAGCAGTACTTC. Using reference TRBV7-8 and TRBJ2-7 for the parts outside the CDR3, the full variable domain is GAGVSQSPRYKVAKRGQDVALRCDPISGHVSLFWYQQALGQGPEFLTYFQNEAQLDKSGLPSDRFFAERPEGSVSTLKIQRTQQEDSAVYLCASRPPGQGTYEQYFGPGTRLTVT.

Here the CDR3 reads CASSATGASNTEAFF. CDR3 coding DNA: TGTGCCAGCAGCGCAACAGGGGCCTCAAACACTGAAGCTTTCTTT. This rearrangement joins TRBV9 to TRBJ1-1, with 7 bases that match TRBD1. V lost 3 bases to trimming and J lost 2 bases; unmatched junction nucleotides: 7. The CDR3 is 15 amino acids. Germline V lookup: CDR1 SGDLS, CDR2 YYNGEE.

This rearrangement joins TRBV5-1 to TRBJ2-3, with TRBD2 identical over 10 bases. Germline CDR1 and CDR2: SGHRS and YFSETQ. This CDR3 contains 19 residues. With V trimmed by 4 bases and J by 2 bases, 16 bases remained unmatched. CDR3 coding DNA: TGCGCCAGCAGCCTTTTTCCACGACTGACTAGCGGGTACACAGATACGCAGTATTTT. It translates to CASSLFPRLTSGYTDTQYF. The full variable domain, rest sourced from reference TRBV5-1 and TRBJ2-3, is KAGVTQTPRYLIKTRGQQVTLSCSPISGHRSVSWYQQTPGQGLQFLFEYFSETQRNKGNFPGRFSGRQFSNSRSEMNVSTLELGDSALYLCASSLFPRLTSGYTDTQYFGPGTRLTVL.

The rearrangement links TRBV7-3 to TRBJ2-1, with 7 bases lining up with TRBD2. CDR1 and CDR2 from the germline V gene are SGHTA and FQGTGA. The V and J ends lost 5 bases and 0 bases, in that order; junction bases with no gene match: 4. There are 15 residues in the CDR3. CDR3 DNA sequence: TGTGCCAGCAGCACCGGGGAGGGCTCCTACAATGAGCAGTTCTTC. The encoded protein is CASSTGEGSYNEQFF.

The J gene is TRBJ1-2, the V gene TRBV6-6; 9 nucleotides match TRBD1. The CDR3 extends over 14 amino acids. Germline values: CDR1 MNHNY, CDR2 SVGAGI (reference sequence). J lost 8 bases, V lost 5 bases, and 9 bases had no gene match. The CDR3, as DNA: TGTGCCAGCAGTCGGACAGGGGAACCTTTGGGCTACACCTTC. This gives the protein CASSRTGEPLGYTF.

This chain uses TRBV29-1 with TRBJ1-5; TRBD1 matches at 9 bases. V shed 4 bases and J 7 bases; nucleotides not matched to a gene: 8. Germline lookup yields CDR1 SQVTM and CDR2 ANQGSEA. The CDR3 extends over 14 amino acids. The CDR3 sequence: CSVASGQGQQPQHF. The CDR3 DNA is TGCAGCGTTGCTTCGGGACAGGGTCAGCAGCCCCAGCATTTT. Combining the CDR3 with reference TRBV29-1 and TRBJ1-5 gives the whole variable domain SAVISQKPSRDICQRGTSLTIQCQVDSQVTMMFWYRQQPGQSLTLIATANQGSEATYESGFVIDKFPISRPNLTFSTLTVSNMSPEDSSIYLCSVASGQGQQPQHFGDGTRLSIL.

The rearrangement links TRBV19 to TRBJ2-3, with D possibly TRBD2 on 5 matching bases. Trimming took off 10 bases at V and 0 bases at J, with 23 bases between the two ends. Per the germline V gene, CDR1 is LNHDA and CDR2 is SQIVND (reference sequence). The CDR3 has 17 amino acids. CDR3 in DNA: TGTGCCACCAGTAAATCTTGGAGGAGTCCTAGCACAGATACGCAGTATTTT. It encodes CATSKSWRSPSTDTQYF. Full variable domain (outside the CDR3, taken from reference TRBV19 and TRBJ2-3): DGGITQSPKYLFRKEGQNVTLSCEQNLNHDAMYWYRQDPGQGLRLIYYSQIVNDFQKGDIAEGYSVSREKKESFPLTVTSAQKNPTAFYLCATSKSWRSPSTDTQYFGPGTRLTVL.

This clone is a singleton in its sample. This chain connects TRBV6-1 to TRBJ2-3; 8 nucleotides align to TRBD2. Trimming at V came to 5 bases and at J to 3 bases, leaving 4 bases not matched to a gene. CDR3 length: 14 residues. The germline gives CDR1 MNHNS, CDR2 SASEGT. The CDR3 DNA follows: TGTGCCAGCAGTAGCGGGAGAGGTACAGATACGCAGTATTTT. Amino acids: CASSSGRGTDTQYF.

The chain has TRBV7-9 and TRBJ1-4, with 9 bases that match TRBD1. V was clipped by 5 bases and J by 6 bases; unmatched bases: 10. CDR3 length: 16 residues. The germline CDR1 and CDR2 sequences are SEHNR and FQNEAQ (reference sequence). The CDR3 nucleotides read TGTGCCAGCAGCACCCAAGGAGACAGGGGGGATGAAAAACTGTTTTTT. It specifies CASSTQGDRGDEKLFF.